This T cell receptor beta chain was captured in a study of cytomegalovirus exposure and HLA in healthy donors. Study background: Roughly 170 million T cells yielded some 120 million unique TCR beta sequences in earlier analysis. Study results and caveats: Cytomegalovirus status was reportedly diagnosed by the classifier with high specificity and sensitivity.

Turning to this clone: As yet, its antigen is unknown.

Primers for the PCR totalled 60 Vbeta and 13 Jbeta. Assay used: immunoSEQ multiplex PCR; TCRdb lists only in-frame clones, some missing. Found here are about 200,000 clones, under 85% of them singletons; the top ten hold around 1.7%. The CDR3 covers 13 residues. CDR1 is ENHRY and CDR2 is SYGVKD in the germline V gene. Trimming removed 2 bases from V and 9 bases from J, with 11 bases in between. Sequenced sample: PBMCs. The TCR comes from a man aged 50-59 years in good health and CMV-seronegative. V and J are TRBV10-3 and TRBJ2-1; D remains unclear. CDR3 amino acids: CAISETSNSEQFF. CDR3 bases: TGTGCCATCAGTGAGACGTCCAACAGTGAGCAGTTCTTC.